Below are 24 T cell receptor beta chains sequenced from a single sample in a study of TIL therapy for anti-PD-1-resistant metastatic lung cancer. The immunoSEQ assay was v3. The assay was immunoSEQ multiplex PCR, and TCRdb's table has in-frame clones only and misses some. The data hold about 100,000 clones, with 50% to 70% observed a single time. Documented time point: pre-treatment sample, taken before nivolumab and TIL therapy. The tumor samples were excised metastases, mostly pleural nodules or supraclavicular lymph nodes. Sample: tumor tissue, taken at baseline. These receptors were taken from a person between 25 and 79 years old with non-small cell lung cancer.

This clone came up a few times. V gene TRBV7-2 combines with J gene TRBJ1-5; weak D call: TRBD1 (5 bases). Germline V lookup: CDR1 SGHTA, CDR2 FQGNSA. This CDR3 is built from 16 residues. Trimming shortened V by 0 bases and J by 4 bases, and 13 bases separated the two germline ends. The CDR3, as DNA: TGTGCCAGCAGCTTAGCTTTCGGGGGGTTAAATCAGCCCCAGCATTTT. Residues: CASSLAFGGLNQPQHF.

The chain employs TRBV3-1 (or the pseudogene TRBV3-2) and TRBJ2-2, with 7 nucleotides matching TRBD2. Germline trimming cut 4 bases from V and 6 bases from J; bases unmatched to any gene: 11. CDR1 and CDR2 from the germline V gene are LGHDT and YNNKEL (reference sequence). The CDR3 spans 16 residues. CDR3: CASSPEGRGGPGELFF. The DNA of the CDR3 is TGTGCCAGCAGCCCGGAGGGGCGGGGAGGGCCCGGGGAGCTGTTTTTT.

This chain links TRBV11-2 with TRBJ2-5, with D unresolved. This CDR3 contains 15 residues. Per the germline V gene, CDR1 is SGHAT and CDR2 is FQNNGV. Deletions cut 2 bases from V and 2 bases from J, with 12 bases between. The CDR3 region has the DNA TGTGCCAGCAGCTTACTACCCCAGGCTCAAGAGACCCAGTACTTC. Its translation is CASSLLPQAQETQYF.

This sequence joins TRBV15 and TRBJ2-7; D possibly corresponds to TRBD1 (6 bases). Trimming shortened V by 0 bases and J by 0 bases, and 12 bases separated the two germline ends. This CDR3 has 16 amino acids. Per the germline V gene, CDR1 is LNHNV and CDR2 is YYDKDF (reference sequence). The CDR3 region is CATSRDPRQVSYEQYF. The CDR3 DNA reads as TGTGCCACCAGCAGAGATCCCCGACAGGTCTCCTACGAGCAGTACTTC.

This chain uses TRBV7-8 with TRBJ2-5; D is perhaps TRBD2 (6 bases). Trimming left V 5 bases short and J 2 bases short, with 12 bases between. CDR1 and CDR2 from the germline V gene are SGHVS and FQNEAQ. The CDR3 runs to 14 residues. The DNA for the CDR3 is TGTGCCAGCAGCGCCGCCCGGGGGCAAGAGACCCAGTACTTC. This translates into CASSAARGQETQYF.

This clone was counted a few times. The genes are TRBV2 and TRBJ1-4; the D is unclear. Germline CDR1 and CDR2: SNHLY and FYNNEI. CDR3 length: 15 residues. The V and J ends lost 5 bases and 0 bases respectively, with 10 bases between them. The CDR3 here is CASSKPGATNEKLFF. The CDR3, as DNA: TGTGCCAGCAGTAAACCGGGCGCAACTAATGAAAAACTGTTTTTT. Combining the CDR3 with reference TRBV2 and TRBJ1-4 gives the whole variable domain EPEVTQTPSHQVTQMGQEVILRCVPISNHLYFYWYRQILGQKVEFLVSFYNNEISEKSEIFDDQFSVERPDGSNFTLKIRSTKLEDSAMYFCASSKPGATNEKLFFGSGTQLSVL.

A word on this clone: An end of the junction does not agree with germline; a read error may underlie this. Written as DNA, the CDR3 is TGTGCCAGCAGTCCGAGGGCGGGGAACGCCGGGGAGCTGTTTTTT. Protein: CASSPRAGNAGELFF. The rearrangement links TRBV7-3 to TRBJ2-2; weak D call: TRBD2 (6 bases). Germline loops: CDR1 SGHTA, CDR2 FQGTGA. This CDR3 is 15 amino acids long.

The rearrangement links TRBV3-1 (or the pseudogene TRBV3-2) to TRBJ2-5, with D tentatively TRBD2 (6 bases). The CDR3 covers 16 residues. V was clipped by 1 base and J by 5 bases, with 17 bases between them. CDR1 and CDR2 (germline): LGHDT, YNNKEL (reference sequence). CDR3 protein: CASSQGEGLILETQYF. Here the CDR3 DNA reads TGTGCCAGCAGCCAAGGAGAGGGACTTATTTTGGAGACCCAGTACTTC.

This chain joins TRBV6-2 or TRBV6-3 and TRBJ2-3; D not certain. The length of the CDR3 is 17 residues. Looked up from germline, CDR1 is MNHEY and CDR2 is SVGEGT. Trimming shortened V by 2 bases and J by 4 bases, and 19 bases separated the two germline ends. This chain's CDR3 is CASSYLITGLDADTQYF. CDR3 nucleotide sequence: TGTGCCAGCAGTTACCTTATCACGGGCCTCGACGCAGATACGCAGTATTTT.

V usage is TRBV28 and J usage is TRBJ1-2, with D unresolved. The CDR3 covers 14 residues. The germline V gene has CDR1 MDHEN and CDR2 SYDVKM. V lost 11 bases and J lost 4, with 20 bases in between. The CDR3 reads CACLSVREGYGYTF. Written as DNA, the CDR3 is TGTGCCTGTCTTAGTGTCAGAGAGGGCTATGGCTACACCTTC.

The J gene is TRBJ2-6, the V gene TRBV21-1; the tabulated D call, TRBD1, remains unverified against the DNA. TRBV21-1 is a listed pseudogene. The CDR3 is made up of 19 amino acids. The CDR3 coding sequence is TGTGCCAGCAGCGCCCGGGACAGGGGGATGTACTCTGGGGCCAACGTCCTGACTTTC. This codes for CASSARDRGMYSGANVLTF.

The chain carries TRBV21-1 and TRBJ2-6; the table gives TRBD1 as D, unverified against the DNA. TRBV21-1 represents a pseudogene. CDR3 length: 17 residues. CDR3 amino acids: CASSKAGRAGGANVLTF. CDR3 coding DNA: TGTGCCAGCAGCAAAGCGGGCAGGGCTGGTGGGGCCAACGTCCTGACTTTC.

This chain links TRBV4-1 with TRBJ2-7, with D tentatively TRBD2 (5 bases). CDR3 size: 13 residues. Per the germline V gene, CDR1 is MGHRA and CDR2 is YSYEKL. Between the trimmed V and J ends, which lost 2 bases and 5 bases, there was a span of 10 bases. The chain's CDR3 is CASSQHGVNEQYF. In DNA form, the CDR3 reads TGCGCCAGCAGCCAACACGGGGTCAACGAGCAGTACTTC.

This clone has a handful of counts. The rearrangement links TRBV14 to TRBJ2-3; 11 nucleotides agree with TRBD2. Germline lookup yields CDR1 SGHDN and CDR2 FVKESK. CDR3 size: 17 residues. Losses at the gene ends were 0 bases for V and 5 bases for J; bases not matched to a gene: 7. Written as DNA, the CDR3 is TGTGCCAGCAGCCAAGATCGGATAGCGGGAGGGATAGATACGCAGTATTTT. Its protein is CASSQDRIAGGIDTQYF.

The chain employs TRBV29-1 and TRBJ2-3; D gene ambiguous. In germline, CDR1 is SQVTM, CDR2 ANQGSEA. The CDR3 consists of 12 residues. V gave up 3 bases and J gave up 2 bases, with 6 bases separating them. The CDR3 sequence: CSVEGNTDTQYF. The CDR3, as DNA: TGCAGCGTTGAGGGGAACACAGATACGCAGTATTTT.

This clone was recorded only once. CDR3 protein: CASSIGITNYEQYF. The CDR3 DNA reads TGTGCCAGTAGTATCGGCATTACAAACTACGAGCAGTACTTC. This chain uses TRBV19 with TRBJ2-7; no firm D call. Germline values: CDR1 LNHDA, CDR2 SQIVND (reference sequence). The germline V and J ends were trimmed by 3 bases and 3 bases, with 12 bases remaining between them. The CDR3 has 14 residues.

CDR3 sequence (DNA): TGTGCCAGCTCTGCAACCGGGGCAGTGAACACTGAAGCTTTCTTT. This codes for CASSATGAVNTEAFF. The chain uses TRBV18 and TRBJ1-1; tentatively, D is TRBD1 (5 bases). Trimming left V 6 bases short and J 0 bases short, with 14 bases between. CDR1 and CDR2 (germline): KGHSH, LQKENI. CDR3 length equals 15 residues.

Concerning this clone itself: At one boundary the junction diverges from the germline segment, which might be a read error. The rearrangement uses TRBV18 and TRBJ2-7, with D perhaps TRBD1 or TRBD2 (5 bases each). The CDR3 contains 15 residues. The V gene's germline CDR1 is KGHSH and CDR2 LQKENI. CDR3 sequence: CASSPPRGGPFSRNF. Here the CDR3 DNA reads TGTGCCAGCTCACCCCCGAGGGGCGGGCCTTTTTCCCGCAACTTC. Using reference TRBV18 and TRBJ2-7 for the parts outside the CDR3, the full variable domain is NAGVMQNPRHLVRRRGQEARLRCSPMKGHSHVYWYRQLPEEGLKFMVYLQKENIIDESGMPKERFSAEFPKEGPSILRIQQVVRGDSAAYFCASSPPRGGPFSRNFGPGTRLTVT.

This clone came up once. The chain employs TRBV7-9 and TRBJ2-7, with D hard to call. This CDR3 is 11 amino acids long. Germline loops: CDR1 SEHNR, CDR2 FQNEAQ (reference sequence). Trimming removed 8 bases from V and 5 bases from J, with 10 bases in between. CDR3 bases: TGTGCCAGCTCGAATGGCCACGAGCAGTACTTC. As protein: CASSNGHEQYF.

Concerning this clone: The sample holds other DNA sequences that translate to the same CDR3. The rearrangement links TRBV5-1 to TRBJ2-3; D gene unclear. This CDR3 region has 11 residues. CDR1 is SGHRS and CDR2 is YFSETQ in the germline V gene. V was trimmed by 4 bases and J by 2 bases, leaving 2 bases between them. CDR3 in amino acids: CASSATDTQYF. The CDR3 DNA follows: TGCGCCAGCAGCGCCACAGATACGCAGTATTTT. Using reference TRBV5-1 and TRBJ2-3 for the parts outside the CDR3, the full variable domain is KAGVTQTPRYLIKTRGQQVTLSCSPISGHRSVSWYQQTPGQGLQFLFEYFSETQRNKGNFPGRFSGRQFSNSRSEMNVSTLELGDSALYLCASSATDTQYFGPGTRLTVL.

The chain uses TRBV5-1 and TRBJ2-3, with D possibly called TRBD1 or TRBD2 (6 bases each). The germline V gene encodes CDR1 SGHRS and CDR2 YFSETQ. The V end lost 0 bases, the J end lost 1 base, and 12 bases lay between the germline ends. The CDR3 spans 16 residues. The CDR3 here is CASSLDGGQGTDTQYF. The CDR3 DNA sequence: TGCGCCAGCAGCTTGGATGGGGGGCAGGGCACAGATACGCAGTATTTT. The whole variable domain, filled in from reference TRBV5-1 and TRBJ2-3, reads KAGVTQTPRYLIKTRGQQVTLSCSPISGHRSVSWYQQTPGQGLQFLFEYFSETQRNKGNFPGRFSGRQFSNSRSEMNVSTLELGDSALYLCASSLDGGQGTDTQYFGPGTRLTVL.

The V and J genes are TRBV5-4 and TRBJ2-3; 7 bases are a match to TRBD1. The germline V gene has CDR1 SGHNT and CDR2 YYREEE (reference sequence). The length of the CDR3 is 15 residues. V trimming: 0 bases; J trimming: 6 bases; junction bases outside the gene matches: 7. The chain's CDR3 is CASSLDGGQTDTQYF. The CDR3 DNA reads as TGTGCCAGCAGCTTGGATGGGGGACAGACGGATACGCAGTATTTT. The variable domain in full, with the rest retrieved from reference TRBV5-4 and TRBJ2-3, is ETGVTQSPTHLIKTRGQQVTLRCSSQSGHNTVSWYQQALGQGPQFIFQYYREEENGRGNFPPRFSGLQFPNYSSELNVNALELDDSALYLCASSLDGGQTDTQYFGPGTRLTVL.

The V and J genes are TRBV29-1 and TRBJ1-3; the match to TRBD1 covers 7 bases. CDR3 length: 15 amino acids. J gave up 0 bases and V 7 bases, and 9 bases lay outside the gene matches. CDR1 and CDR2 (germline): SQVTM, ANQGSEA. CDR3 sequence (DNA): TGCAGCGCACTAATGGACAGGTTCTCTGGAAACACCATATATTTT. Translating it yields CSALMDRFSGNTIYF. Full variable domain (outside the CDR3, taken from reference TRBV29-1 and TRBJ1-3): SAVISQKPSRDICQRGTSLTIQCQVDSQVTMMFWYRQQPGQSLTLIATANQGSEATYESGFVIDKFPISRPNLTFSTLTVSNMSPEDSSIYLCSALMDRFSGNTIYFGEGSWLTVV.

The chain links TRBV19 to TRBJ2-7; 9 bases line up with TRBD2. The CDR3 is 14 residues long. V lost 6 bases, J lost 4 bases, and 7 bases stayed unmatched. Per germline, CDR1 LNHDA and CDR2 SQIVND (reference sequence). This CDR3 reads CASSTASGVYEQYF. CDR3 DNA: TGTGCCAGTAGCACCGCTAGCGGGGTTTACGAGCAGTACTTC.